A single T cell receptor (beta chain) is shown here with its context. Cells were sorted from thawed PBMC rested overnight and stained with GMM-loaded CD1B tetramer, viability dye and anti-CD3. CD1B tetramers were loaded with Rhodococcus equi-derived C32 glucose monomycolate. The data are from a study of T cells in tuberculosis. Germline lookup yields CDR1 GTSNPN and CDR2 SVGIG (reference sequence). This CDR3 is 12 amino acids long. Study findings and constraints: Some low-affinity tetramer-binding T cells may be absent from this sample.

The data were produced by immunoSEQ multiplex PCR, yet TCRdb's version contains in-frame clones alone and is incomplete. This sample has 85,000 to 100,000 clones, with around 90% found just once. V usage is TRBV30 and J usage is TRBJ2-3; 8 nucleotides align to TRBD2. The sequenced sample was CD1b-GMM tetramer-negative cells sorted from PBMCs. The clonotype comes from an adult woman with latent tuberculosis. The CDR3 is CARAGDTDTQYF. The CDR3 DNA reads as TGTGCAAGAGCGGGGGACACAGATACGCAGTATTTT.